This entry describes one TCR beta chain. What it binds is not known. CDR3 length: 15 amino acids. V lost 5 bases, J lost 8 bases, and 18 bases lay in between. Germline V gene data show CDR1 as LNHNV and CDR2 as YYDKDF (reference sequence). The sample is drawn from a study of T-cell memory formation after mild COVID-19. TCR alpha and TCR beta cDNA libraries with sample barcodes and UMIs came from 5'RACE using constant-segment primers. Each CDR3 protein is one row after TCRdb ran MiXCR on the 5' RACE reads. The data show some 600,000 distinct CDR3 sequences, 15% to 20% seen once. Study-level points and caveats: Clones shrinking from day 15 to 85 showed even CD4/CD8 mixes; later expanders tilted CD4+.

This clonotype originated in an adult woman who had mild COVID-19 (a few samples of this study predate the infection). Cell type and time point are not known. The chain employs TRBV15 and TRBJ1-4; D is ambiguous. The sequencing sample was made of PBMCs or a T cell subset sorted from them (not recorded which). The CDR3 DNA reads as TGTGCCACCAGCCGTTCCCGGGGTCGGGTGGAAAAACTGTTTTTT. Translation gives CATSRSRGRVEKLFF.